Presented here are 10 T cell receptor beta chains from one specimen sequenced in a study of blood T cell repertoires in COVID-19. The repertoire was sequenced with immunoSEQ multiplex PCR; TCRdb's copy has only in-frame clones and lacks some. This sample yields fewer than 180,000 clones, of which about four fifths are seen a single time; around 2.1% belongs to the top ten. Source material: peripheral blood. The receptors come from a man between 70 and 80 years old with acute or convalescent COVID-19.

This clone was counted a single time. The genes are TRBV2 and TRBJ1-2; D unclear. Trimming removed 6 bases at V and 8 bases at J, with 13 bases between. Germline V lookup: CDR1 SNHLY, CDR2 FYNNEI. The CDR3 runs 12 residues. In DNA, the CDR3 is TGTGCCAGCAGCAAGACGGAGGTCGGCTACACCTTC. This encodes CASSKTEVGYTF.

The chain links TRBV21-1 to TRBJ1-5; the D call in the table, TRBD1, was not verified against the DNA. TRBV21-1 is a known pseudogene. The CDR3 length is 14 residues. CDR3 in amino acids: CASSKATGHQPQHF. The CDR3 nucleotides read TGTGCCAGCAGCAAGGCGACAGGGCATCAGCCCCAGCATTTT.

The chain couples TRBV11-2 to TRBJ2-7; TRBD2 matches 12 bases. This CDR3 is built from 16 residues. Germline lookup yields CDR1 SGHAT and CDR2 FQNNGV. Germline trimming cut 4 bases from V and 2 bases from J; bases unmatched to any gene: 6. The CDR3 region has the DNA TGTGCCAGCAGCTACCTAGCGGGGGGGACTGCCTACGAGCAGTACTTC. It encodes CASSYLAGGTAYEQYF.

The rearrangement joins TRBV25-1 to TRBJ1-1; 10 bases agree with TRBD1. CDR1 is MGHDK, CDR2 SYGVNS, per germline. The CDR3 sequence is 15 residues long. V lost 4 bases to trimming and J lost 3 bases; unmatched junction nucleotides: 5. The CDR3 spells CASSGPGQGHTEAFF. The CDR3 DNA sequence: TGTGCCAGCAGTGGTCCGGGACAGGGGCACACTGAAGCTTTCTTT. The full variable domain, with the rest looked up from reference TRBV25-1 and TRBJ1-1, is EADIYQTPRYLVIGTGKKITLECSQTMGHDKMYWYQQDPGMELHLIHYSYGVNSTEKGDLSSESTVSRIRTEHFPLTLESARPSHTSQYLCASSGPGQGHTEAFFGQGTRLTVV.

The chain recombines TRBV28 with TRBJ1-1; weak D call: TRBD1 (6 bases). CDR3 length: 13 amino acids. Between the trimmed V and J ends, which lost 6 bases and 11 bases, there was a span of 19 bases. Germline V gene lookup returns CDR1 MDHEN and CDR2 SYDVKM. CDR3 sequence reads: CASSPGGAPRAFF. In nucleotides, the CDR3 is TGTGCCAGCAGCCCCGGGGGGGCGCCTAGGGCTTTCTTT.

V and J are TRBV19 and TRBJ1-3; the D is unclear. CDR1 is LNHDA, CDR2 SQIVND, per germline (reference sequence). This CDR3 comprises 11 residues. V was pared by 7 bases and J by 4 bases, with 5 bases between. The CDR3 DNA is TGTGCCAGTACCGTCGGAAACACCATATATTTT. Residues: CASTVGNTIYF.

The chain employs TRBV19 and TRBJ2-7; TRBD1 matches at 11 bases. Germline V CDR1 and CDR2: LNHDA, SQIVND (reference sequence). Unmatched junction bases numbered 5, after V lost 9 bases and J lost 7 bases. The CDR3 extends over 12 amino acids. Written as DNA, the CDR3 is TGTGCCAGCGGACAGGGGGCGCGGGAGCAGTACTTC. This gives the protein CASGQGAREQYF.

As concerns this clone: Sequence at one end of the junction differs from germline and may be a read error. The CDR3, as DNA: TGTGCCAGCAGTTTCTCAGGGGGCAGCTATGGCCACACCTTC. Translated, it gives CASSFSGGSYGHTF. This chain joins TRBV28 and TRBJ1-2; the match to TRBD1 covers 8 bases. The CDR3 is 14 residues long. Germline CDR1 and CDR2: MDHEN and SYDVKM.

This chain connects TRBV7-9 to TRBJ2-2, with 11 bases fitting TRBD2. V was pared by 4 bases and J by 2 bases, with 6 bases of the junction left unmatched. Per germline, CDR1 SEHNR and CDR2 FQNEAQ (reference sequence). CDR3 length equals 17 residues. The CDR3 loop reads CASSYTGTSGNTGELFF. The DNA of the CDR3 is TGTGCCAGCAGCTACACCGGGACTAGCGGAAACACCGGGGAGCTGTTTTTT.

This clone was counted once. The chain is built from TRBV6-5 and TRBJ2-5, with 7 bases lining up with TRBD1. This CDR3 has 13 residues. The ends lost 6 bases at V and 3 bases at J; junction bases unmatched: 4. Per germline, CDR1 MNHEY and CDR2 SVGAGI. CDR3 protein: CASRQGQKETQYF. The CDR3 DNA sequence: TGTGCCAGCAGACAGGGACAGAAAGAGACCCAGTACTTC.